The rows below give T cell receptor beta chains drawn from one sample of a study of shared clonotypes between healthy human individuals. The repertoire was sequenced with immunoSEQ multiplex PCR; TCRdb's copy has only in-frame clones and lacks some. Of around 1.4 million clones in the sample, approximately 98.5% are singletons; the top ten hold about 0.4%. Sequencing was carried out using naive CD4+ T cells sorted from blood. Source of these receptors: a man younger than 40 in good health. The CDR3 runs from the conserved cysteine through the conserved F or W. A D gene is named only where the DNA matches it firmly. Expanded clones get a size class; other rows say once, few or many, or leave the size out.

j_call d_call clone_size v_call cdr3_aa cdr3_nt
TRBJ1-1 TRBD1 - TRBV4-3 CASSQDHRDRLFF TGCGCCAGCAGCCAAGATCACAGGGACAGGCTGTTCTTT
TRBJ1-1 - - TRBV27 CASSGGSRGWGGMVTFF TGTGCCAGCAGTGGAGGTAGCCGTGGCTGGGGCGGTATGGTGACTTTCTTT
TRBJ2-7 - - TRBV7-9 CASSQKSQGSNEQYF TGTGCCAGCAGCCAAAAATCTCAGGGGTCTAACGAGCAGTACTTC
TRBJ1-2 - - TRBV10-3 CAISESIGYTF TGTGCCATCAGTGAGTCGATTGGCTACACCTTC
TRBJ2-7 TRBD2 - TRBV11-2 CASSRTSGGYEQYF TGTGCCAGCAGCCGGACTAGCGGGGGTTACGAGCAGTACTTC
TRBJ2-3 - - TRBV10-3 CAIGTANTQYF TGTGCCATCGGTACCGCAAATACGCAGTATTTT
TRBJ2-3 - - TRBV5-1 CASKSLGSTDTQYF TGCGCCAGCAAGAGTCTGGGAAGCACAGATACGCAGTATTTT
TRBJ2-5 - once TRBV9 CASSVSPGVLGETQYF TGTGCCAGCAGCGTCTCCCCGGGGGTACTGGGAGAGACCCAGTACTTC
TRBJ1-5 - - TRBV29-1 CSVSRDGSNQPQHF TGCAGCGTTTCCCGGGACGGTAGCAATCAGCCCCAGCATTTT
TRBJ2-5 TRBD1 - TRBV11-2 CASSPAWQGADETQYF TGTGCCAGCAGCCCCGCGTGGCAGGGGGCGGATGAGACCCAGTACTTC
TRBJ2-7 TRBD1 - TRBV11-2 CASSDRVAYEQYF TGTGCCAGCAGTGACAGGGTGGCCTACGAGCAGTACTTC
TRBJ2-7 - - TRBV7-2 CASSLELASGGEQYF TGTGCCAGCAGCTTAGAATTGGCCAGCGGAGGAGAGCAGTACTTC
TRBJ1-5 TRBD1 once TRBV6-1 CASSDGQGHNQPQHF TGTGCCAGCAGTGACGGACAGGGACACAATCAGCCCCAGCATTTT
TRBJ2-3 - - TRBV19 CASSIDRARSLADTQYF TGTGCCAGTAGTATAGATCGGGCTAGATCCCTGGCAGATACGCAGTATTTT
TRBJ2-7 - - TRBV7-2 CASSLPQGFAYEQYF TGTGCCAGCAGCTTACCACAGGGATTTGCCTACGAGCAGTACTTC
TRBJ1-4 TRBD1 - TRBV6-1 CASSEVGRGQGLNEKLFF TGTGCCAGCAGTGAAGTCGGAAGGGGACAGGGGTTAAATGAAAAACTGTTTTTT
TRBJ1-1 - - TRBV5-5 CASSPKPNTEAFF TGTGCCAGCAGCCCAAAACCGAACACTGAAGCTTTCTTT
TRBJ1-1 TRBD1 - TRBV5-1 CASTRDRVEGEAFF TGCGCCAGCACCCGGGACAGGGTAGAGGGTGAAGCTTTCTTT
TRBJ2-1 - - TRBV2 CASSKVSGDNEQFF TGTGCCAGCTCAAAAGTGTCGGGCGACAATGAGCAGTTCTTC
TRBJ2-7 - - TRBV28 CASSISGSAYEQYF TGTGCCAGCAGCATCTCAGGGAGTGCCTACGAGCAGTACTTC
TRBJ2-7 - - TRBV12-2 CASRFSTQATRAYEQYF TGTGCAAGTCGCTTTTCCACCCAAGCTACGCGGGCTTACGAGCAGTACTTC
TRBJ2-6 - - TRBV19 CASSIGARSSGANVLTF TGTGCCAGTAGTATTGGTGCACGCAGCTCTGGGGCCAACGTCCTGACTTTC
TRBJ1-2 - - TRBV9 CASSVAVIASNYGYTF TGTGCCAGCAGCGTAGCCGTCATAGCCTCTAACTATGGCTACACCTTC
TRBJ1-2 - - TRBV2 CASSGGRVVYGYTF TGTGCCAGCAGTGGGGGGCGGGTGGTTTATGGCTACACCTTC
TRBJ2-1 - - TRBV7-9 CASSHVGGPSSYNEQFF TGTGCCAGCAGCCATGTAGGAGGGCCGAGCTCCTACAATGAGCAGTTCTTC
TRBJ2-1 TRBD1 - TRBV28 CASSSIWGPGQGTNEQFF TGTGCCAGCAGTTCCATTTGGGGGCCGGGACAGGGCACCAATGAGCAGTTCTTC
TRBJ1-5 - - TRBV28 CASSFNRPYGNQPQHF TGTGCCAGCAGTTTTAACAGGCCATATGGCAATCAGCCCCAGCATTTT
TRBJ1-5 - - TRBV28 CASTVSLGNQPQHF TGTGCCAGCACCGTCAGCCTGGGGAATCAGCCCCAGCATTTT
TRBJ2-1 - - TRBV4-2 CASSQDLGYEQFF TGTGCCAGCAGCCAAGATTTAGGGTATGAGCAGTTCTTC
TRBJ2-1 - - TRBV7-3 CASSFVVGRAPGPNEQFF TGTGCCAGCAGCTTCGTGGTCGGCCGGGCTCCCGGCCCGAATGAGCAGTTCTTC
TRBJ2-5 TRBD1 - TRBV28 CASKHDRDQSSSRLETQYF TGTGCCAGCAAACATGACAGGGATCAATCCTCCTCAAGGCTGGAGACCCAGTACTTC
TRBJ2-4 - - TRBV2 CASRDYREGKNIQYF TGTGCCAGCAGAGACTACCGGGAAGGGAAAAACATTCAGTACTTC
TRBJ1-2 TRBD1 - TRBV18 CASSPPTGDYGYTF TGTGCCAGCTCACCACCGACAGGGGACTATGGCTACACCTTC
TRBJ2-5 TRBD2 - TRBV5-1 CASNFGGAGSETQYF TGCGCCAGCAACTTTGGTGGAGCGGGAAGCGAGACCCAGTACTTC
TRBJ2-7 TRBD1 - TRBV5-1 CASSTGTGGSYEQYF TGCGCCAGCAGCACAGGGACAGGGGGCAGCTACGAGCAGTACTTC
TRBJ1-2 TRBD1 once TRBV5-1 CASRDTGGYYGYTF TGCGCCAGCAGAGACACAGGGGGATATTATGGCTACACCTTC
TRBJ2-7 TRBD2 - TRBV5-4 CASSSWEGGYEQYF TGTGCCAGCAGTTCCTGGGAGGGAGGCTACGAGCAGTACTTC
TRBJ1-5 - - TRBV6-6 CASTTGSNQPQHF TGTGCCAGCACTACAGGGAGCAATCAGCCCCAGCATTTT
TRBJ2-3 - - TRBV25-1 CASSEPGYPRTDTQYF TGTGCCAGCAGTGAACCGGGGTACCCGCGCACAGATACGCAGTATTTT
TRBJ1-1 - - TRBV28 CASSFQQNTEAFF TGTGCCAGCAGTTTCCAACAGAACACTGAAGCTTTCTTT
TRBJ2-7 - - TRBV19 CASSTGRREQYF TGTGCCAGTAGTACCGGGAGAAGGGAGCAGTACTTC
TRBJ1-4 - - TRBV29-1 CSVGQGRF TGCAGCGTTGGGCAGGGTCGTTTT
TRBJ2-7 - - TRBV18 CASSPKGVGSEQYF TGTGCCAGCTCACCGAAGGGGGTTGGCTCCGAGCAGTACTTC
TRBJ2-7 - - TRBV5-1 CASSLGISPYEQYF TGCGCCAGCAGCTTAGGTATCTCCCCCTACGAGCAGTACTTC
TRBJ1-2 - - TRBV5-6 CASSLREYGYTF TGTGCCAGCAGCTTGAGGGAGTATGGCTACACCTTC
TRBJ2-7 - - TRBV28 CASTAATYEQYF TGTGCCAGCACGGCAGCCACCTACGAGCAGTACTTC
TRBJ2-3 TRBD2 - TRBV30 CAWSKGLAGGVDTQYF TGTGCCTGGAGTAAAGGACTAGCGGGAGGTGTAGATACGCAGTATTTT
TRBJ2-1 - - TRBV21-1 CASSKARGGAPYNEQFF TGTGCCAGCAGCAAAGCGCGGGGCGGAGCCCCCTACAATGAGCAGTTCTTC
TRBJ1-1 - - TRBV29-1 CSVGRGVNTEAFF TGCAGCGTTGGTAGAGGGGTGAACACTGAAGCTTTCTTT
TRBJ1-4 - - TRBV29-1 CSARVGGEKLFF TGCAGCGCTAGGGTGGGCGGTGAAAAACTGTTTTTT
TRBJ2-2 - - TRBV2 CASGPGPSNTGELFF TGTGCCAGCGGCCCAGGGCCCTCGAACACCGGGGAGCTGTTTTTT
TRBJ2-5 TRBD2 - TRBV10-2 CASGATSGRETQYF TGCGCCAGCGGAGCGACTAGCGGGAGGGAGACCCAGTACTTC
TRBJ2-2 - - TRBV19 CASRELGTGELFF TGTGCCAGTCGAGAGCTGGGGACCGGGGAGCTGTTTTTT
TRBJ2-5 - - TRBV6-1 CASNFHAGVETQYF TGTGCCAGCAATTTCCACGCAGGGGTAGAGACCCAGTACTTC
TRBJ1-4 - - TRBV27 CASSRVATNEKLFF TGTGCCAGCTCTAGGGTTGCAACTAATGAAAAACTGTTTTTT
TRBJ1-1 TRBD1 - TRBV18 CASSPTTGGTEAFF TGTGCCAGCTCACCTACGACAGGGGGCACTGAAGCTTTCTTT